Shown below are 27 T cell receptor beta chains from a single sample sequenced in a study of Siglec-9 on CD8 T cells in melanoma. TCRdb keeps only in-frame clones here, not all; method: immunoSEQ multiplex PCR. The table has more than 30,000 clones, approximately 84% seen once; the top ten hold around 1.8%. Sequenced input: Siglec-9- CD8+ T cells sorted from blood. The source of these receptors is a human donor in good health.

The rearrangement links TRBV6-1 to TRBJ1-4; D remains ambiguous. There are 13 residues in the CDR3. Germline CDR1 MNHNS, CDR2 SASEGT. Between the trimmed V and J ends, which lost 1 base and 8 bases, there was a span of 8 bases. CDR3 in amino acids: CASSEGVREKLFF. The CDR3 DNA follows: TGTGCCAGCAGTGAAGGGGTCAGAGAAAAACTGTTTTTT.

CDR3 amino acids: CASSQRQGSWTEAFF. The DNA of the CDR3 is TGCGCCAGCAGCCAAAGACAGGGATCATGGACTGAAGCTTTCTTT. This sequence joins TRBV5-1 and TRBJ1-1, with TRBD1 identical over 7 bases. The CDR3 covers 15 residues. V lost 4 bases and J lost 5; bases outside the gene matches: 11. Germline V lookup: CDR1 SGHRS, CDR2 YFSETQ. The whole variable domain, remainder taken from reference TRBV5-1 and TRBJ1-1, is KAGVTQTPRYLIKTRGQQVTLSCSPISGHRSVSWYQQTPGQGLQFLFEYFSETQRNKGNFPGRFSGRQFSNSRSEMNVSTLELGDSALYLCASSQRQGSWTEAFFGQGTRLTVV.

This clone was counted a few times. CDR3 in amino acids: CASSLRVYVDGYTF. The CDR3 DNA is TGTGCCAGCAGCTTAAGGGTGTATGTAGATGGCTACACCTTC. The chain combines TRBV7-9 with TRBJ1-2; D not certain. The CDR3 runs to 14 residues. Trimming took 2 bases from V and 6 from J, leaving 13 bases between them. CDR1 is SEHNR and CDR2 is FQNEAQ in the germline V gene (reference sequence).

The gene calls are TRBV28 and TRBJ1-4, with D hard to call. Trimming took off 1 base at V and 4 bases at J, with 7 bases between the two ends. Germline V gene lookup returns CDR1 MDHEN and CDR2 SYDVKM. The CDR3 contains 14 residues. CDR3 amino acids: CASSLFRNNEKLFF. CDR3 coding DNA: TGTGCCAGCAGTTTATTCCGGAATAATGAAAAACTGTTTTTT. Complete variable domain (other parts from reference TRBV28 and TRBJ1-4): DVKVTQSSRYLVKRTGEKVFLECVQDMDHENMFWYRQDPGLGLRLIYFSYDVKMKEKGDIPEGYSVSREKKERFSLILESASTNQTSMYLCASSLFRNNEKLFFGSGTQLSVL.

The J gene is TRBJ2-7, the V gene TRBV5-4; 10 bases agree with TRBD1. The CDR3 spans 12 residues. V lost 5 bases to trimming and J lost 10 bases; unmatched junction nucleotides: 6. The germline CDR1 and CDR2 sequences are SGHNT and YYREEE (reference sequence). CDR3 in DNA: TGTGCCAGCAGTCCCGGGACAGGGGTACAGTACTTC. This encodes CASSPGTGVQYF.

This clone turned up a few times. The chain joins TRBV9 to TRBJ1-1, with D perhaps TRBD1 (6 bases). Trimming pared 4 bases from V and 1 base from J, leaving 11 bases between. CDR1 is SGDLS, CDR2 YYNGEE, per germline. The CDR3 length is 14 residues. The DNA for the CDR3 is TGTGCCAGCAGCCACATACAGGGGAACACTGAAGCTTTCTTT. Its protein is CASSHIQGNTEAFF. Combining the CDR3 with reference TRBV9 and TRBJ1-1 gives the whole variable domain DSGVTQTPKHLITATGQRVTLRCSPRSGDLSVYWYQQSLDQGLQFLIQYYNGEERAKGNILERFSAQQFPDLHSELNLSSLELGDSALYFCASSHIQGNTEAFFGQGTRLTVV.

V and J are TRBV7-8 and TRBJ1-1, with a weak D call TRBD1 (5 bases). CDR3 length: 15 amino acids. Germline values: CDR1 SGHVS, CDR2 FQNEAQ. V was cut by 1 base and J by 5 bases, with 14 bases left in between. The CDR3 protein is CASSLEAGGVTEAFF. CDR3 bases: TGTGCCAGCAGCTTAGAGGCAGGAGGGGTGACTGAAGCTTTCTTT.

This clone was recorded once. The rearrangement joins TRBV6-4 to TRBJ1-4; possibly TRBD1 for D (5 bases). V lost 9 bases, J lost 4 bases, and 12 bases lay in between. CDR1 is MRHNA and CDR2 is SNTAGT in the germline V gene. The CDR3 extends over 13 amino acids. The CDR3 region is CARGGRNNEKLFF. Here the CDR3 DNA reads TGTGCCAGGGGGGGGAGGAATAATGAAAAACTGTTTTTT.

This clone was seen only a few times. The chain combines TRBV2 with TRBJ1-2; D is undetermined. Germline loops: CDR1 SNHLY, CDR2 FYNNEI. The CDR3 is made up of 11 amino acids. The germline V and J ends were trimmed by 1 base and 3 bases, with 0 bases remaining between them. DNA for the CDR3: TGTGCCAGCAGTGAAGACTATGGCTACACCTTC. It is translated as CASSEDYGYTF.

This chain uses TRBV7-8 with TRBJ2-5; D remains unclear. V lost 0 bases to trimming and J lost 5 bases, with 13 bases between them. CDR3 length: 15 amino acids. The germline V gene encodes CDR1 SGHVS and CDR2 FQNEAQ. CDR3 in amino acids: CASSLAGSRAETQYF. The CDR3 DNA follows: TGTGCCAGCAGCTTAGCGGGTAGCCGGGCGGAGACCCAGTACTTC.

A single count supports this clone. The chain recombines TRBV10-3 with TRBJ1-1; TRBD1 might be the D (5 bases). CDR3 length equals 15 residues. V was pared by 4 bases and J by 1 base, with 13 bases between. Looked up from germline, CDR1 is ENHRY and CDR2 is SYGVKD. DNA for the CDR3: TGTGCCATCAGTGCCCTTGGACAAGCGAACACTGAAGCTTTCTTT. Residues: CAISALGQANTEAFF.

The chain combines TRBV4-1 with TRBJ2-7, with 9 positions matching TRBD2. Trimming took 1 base from V and 4 from J; bases not matched to a gene: 8. The CDR3 totals 16 residues. The germline CDR1 and CDR2 sequences are MGHRA and YSYEKL. The CDR3 sequence: CASSQGRASGMYEQYF. The CDR3, as DNA: TGCGCCAGCAGCCAAGGTCGGGCTAGCGGGATGTACGAGCAGTACTTC.

This sequence joins TRBV2 and TRBJ1-2; weak D call: TRBD1 (6 bases). Deletions cut 0 bases from V and 4 bases from J, with 15 bases between. This CDR3 is built from 16 residues. CDR1 and CDR2 from the germline V gene are SNHLY and FYNNEI. The CDR3 region has the DNA TGTGCCAGCAGTGAAGCGCGTTGGGGGGGCCCCTATGGCTACACCTTC. It yields the protein CASSEARWGGPYGYTF.

This clone appeared a single time. The chain has TRBV2 and TRBJ2-5, with D perhaps TRBD1 (6 bases). The J call may be faulty, since TRBJ2-7 better matches the DNA end. The germline gives CDR1 SNHLY, CDR2 FYNNEI. The CDR3 loop spans 11 amino acids. CDR3 sequence reads: CASTGAHEQYF. The CDR3 DNA follows: TGTGCCAGCACAGGGGCCCACGAGCAGTACTTC.

This chain connects TRBV7-9 to TRBJ2-1; D is perhaps TRBD2 (6 bases). The germline V gene encodes CDR1 SEHNR and CDR2 FQNEAQ (reference sequence). CDR3 length equals 17 residues. The V gene lost 3 bases and the J gene lost 5 bases, with 20 bases spanning the gap. The CDR3 DNA sequence: TGTGCCAGCAGCTTCACTGGGACTTCCTCGATCGACAATGAGCAGTTCTTC. Translating it yields CASSFTGTSSIDNEQFF.

The chain links TRBV6-5 to TRBJ2-5; D not certain. Germline V lookup: CDR1 MNHEY, CDR2 SVGAGI. The length of the CDR3 is 13 residues. Trimming stripped 2 bases from V and 6 bases from J, with 10 bases between. The CDR3 reads CASSYKGGKTQYF. The CDR3 DNA reads TGTGCCAGCAGTTACAAGGGTGGGAAGACCCAGTACTTC.

The table lists this clone with a count of one. V and J are TRBV5-1 and TRBJ2-2; 10 bases are a match to TRBD2. From germline, CDR1 is SGHRS and CDR2 YFSETQ. The CDR3 totals 17 residues. V lost 4 bases, J lost 0 bases, and 6 bases stayed unmatched. CDR3 sequence: CASSIFLAGANTGELFF. The CDR3 DNA follows: TGCGCCAGCAGCATATTCCTAGCGGGGGCGAACACCGGGGAGCTGTTTTTT.

J is TRBJ2-1 and V is TRBV2, with 10 bases identical to TRBD1. The germline V gene has CDR1 SNHLY and CDR2 FYNNEI. There are 13 residues in the CDR3. J was trimmed by 8 bases and V by 8 bases; bases with no gene match: 6. CDR3 bases: TGTGCCAGCGTGAGACAGGGGGCTTATGAGCAGTTCTTC. Translated: CASVRQGAYEQFF. Filled out from reference TRBV2 and TRBJ2-1, the complete variable domain reads EPEVTQTPSHQVTQMGQEVILRCVPISNHLYFYWYRQILGQKVEFLVSFYNNEISEKSEIFDDQFSVERPDGSNFTLKIRSTKLEDSAMYFCASVRQGAYEQFFGPGTRLTVL.

This clone turned up a few times. This chain joins TRBV6-5 and TRBJ1-1, with TRBD1 matching over 8 bases. Germline V lookup: CDR1 MNHEY, CDR2 SVGAGI. After removal of 5 bases from V and 5 bases from J, the junction contained 10 bases not matched to a gene. This CDR3 has 15 residues. The CDR3: CASSPLRTGRTEAFF. The CDR3 DNA follows: TGTGCCAGCAGTCCCCTCCGGACAGGGAGGACTGAAGCTTTCTTT.

This clone was seen a single time. In nucleotides, the CDR3 is TGTGCCACCAGCAGGGCCGGGGGGGAAGGAGAAGATACGCAGTATTTT. Residues: CATSRAGGEGEDTQYF. The V and J genes are TRBV15 and TRBJ2-3; 8 nucleotides match TRBD2. The CDR3 extends over 16 amino acids. The germline gives CDR1 LNHNV, CDR2 YYDKDF (reference sequence). Germline trimming cut 3 bases from V and 5 bases from J; bases unmatched to any gene: 10.

J is TRBJ2-1 and V is TRBV7-6; perhaps D is TRBD1 or TRBD2 (5 bases each). Germline CDR1 is SGHVS and CDR2 is FNYEAQ. This CDR3 has 13 residues. Deletions cut 5 bases from V and 6 bases from J, with 11 bases between. The CDR3 DNA reads as TGTGCCAGCAGCGGGGCGAGCGGCAATGAGCAGTTCTTC. Residues: CASSGASGNEQFF.

The V and J genes are TRBV6-5 and TRBJ2-7; D may be TRBD2 (6 bases). This CDR3 has 14 amino acids. Germline CDR1 reads MNHEY; CDR2 reads SVGAGI. The V end was cut by 4 bases, the J end by 0 bases, with 10 bases between. This CDR3 is CASSSTGSSYEQYF. CDR3 bases: TGTGCCAGCAGTTCGACCGGGAGCTCCTACGAGCAGTACTTC.

The chain joins TRBV7-6 to TRBJ1-1, with D unresolved. The CDR3 runs 15 residues. With 0 bases removed from V and 3 bases from J, the gap between germline ends came to 11 bases. CDR1 SGHVS and CDR2 FNYEAQ come from the germline V gene. CDR3 sequence: CASSLAVDGYTEAFF. The CDR3 DNA is TGTGCCAGCAGCTTAGCTGTTGATGGCTACACTGAAGCTTTCTTT. Looking up the rest from reference TRBV7-6 and TRBJ1-1 gives the full variable domain: GAGVSQSPRYKVTKRGQDVALRCDPISGHVSLYWYRQALGQGPEFLTYFNYEAQQDKSGLPNDRFSAERPEGSISTLTIQRTEQRDSAMYRCASSLAVDGYTEAFFGQGTRLTVV.

The chain is built from TRBV28 and TRBJ2-2; possible D gene TRBD2, 6 bases. Germline loops: CDR1 MDHEN, CDR2 SYDVKM. The CDR3 runs to 14 residues. Trimming took off 5 bases at V and 5 bases at J, with 12 bases between the two ends. DNA of the CDR3: TGTGCCAGCAGTCCGGGAGACGGTACCGGGGAGCTGTTTTTT. This translates into CASSPGDGTGELFF.

This chain uses TRBV5-1 with TRBJ1-5; D ambiguous. There are 14 residues in the CDR3. V lost 5 bases and J 0 bases, leaving 9 bases between the germline ends. CDR1 and CDR2 (germline): SGHRS, YFSETQ. The CDR3 DNA reads as TGCGCCAGCAGTTGGACTGTTAGCAATCAGCCCCAGCATTTT. Translating it yields CASSWTVSNQPQHF.

The V gene is TRBV19, the J gene TRBJ1-4; D unclear. The CDR3 extends over 14 amino acids. The germline V gene has CDR1 LNHDA and CDR2 SQIVND (reference sequence). Trimming shortened V by 10 bases and J by 9 bases, and 21 bases separated the two germline ends. CDR3 in DNA: TGTGCCACTAAGGATCGATCGGCCAAGCAAAAACTGTTTTTT. This codes for CATKDRSAKQKLFF.

This rearrangement joins TRBV30 to TRBJ2-7; the D call may be TRBD1 or TRBD2 (5 bases each). Germline assignment: CDR1 GTSNPN and CDR2 SVGIG (reference sequence). The CDR3 has 15 residues. V was clipped by 5 bases and J by 7 bases, with 24 bases between them. CDR3 in amino acids: CAWDSGTTPYDEQYF. In DNA form, the CDR3 reads TGTGCCTGGGACTCCGGGACCACCCCCTACGATGAGCAGTACTTC. Supplemented by reference TRBV30 and TRBJ2-7, the full variable domain reads SQTIHQWPATLVQPVGSPLSLECTVEGTSNPNLYWYRQAAGRGLQLLFYSVGIGQISSEVPQNLSASRPQDRQFILSSKKLLLSDSGFYLCAWDSGTTPYDEQYFGPGTRLTVT.